These T cell receptor beta chains were read from a single sample in a study of CD8+CD57+ T cells in acquired aplastic anemia. From the reads, TCRdb called clonotypes with MiXCR, one entry per CDR3 protein. The sample lists 200,000 to 250,000 distinct CDR3 sequences; around 32% were seen once. The material sequenced was sorted CD4+, CD8+, or CD8+CD57+ T cells (not recorded which) from PBMCs. The receptors here all came from a human donor in good health, serving as a control. Both conserved end residues are part of each CDR3. A D gene is named only where the DNA matches it firmly. Some rows mark clone size as missing; the rest say once, few, many or name a class of expanded clone.

V gene	clone size	D gene	J gene	CDR3 DNA	CDR3 protein
TRBV7-2	many	-	TRBJ1-1	TGTGCCAGCAGCTTAGAGGGCCCGGCGACTGAAGCTTTCTTT	CASSLEGPATEAFF
TRBV5-1	few	-	TRBJ1-1	TGCGCCAGCAGCCTTGGCGCAGGGGCCGGGGGAACAATGAACACTGAAGCTTTCTTT	CASSLGAGAGGTMNTEAFF
TRBV20-1	few	TRBD1	TRBJ2-3	TGCAGTGCGTCCGGGACAGGGGGCGGACGCACAGATACGCAGTATTTT	CSASGTGGGRTDTQYF
TRBV19	many	-	TRBJ1-5	TGTGCCAGTAGTATAGGAGATGTGGGTTTCCGGCCCCAGCATTTT	CASSIGDVGFRPQHF
TRBV18	-	TRBD2	TRBJ2-7	TGTGCCAGCTCACCACTAGCGGGAGGGCCCTACGAGCAGTACTTC	CASSPLAGGPYEQYF
TRBV20-1	many	-	TRBJ2-5	TGCAGTGCTAGAGGACAGGCCCAAGAGACCCAGTACTTC	CSARGQAQETQYF
TRBV19	many	TRBD1	TRBJ2-4	TGTGCCAGTAGCAAGGACAGGTCGGTTACAGCCAAAAACATTCAGTACTTC	CASSKDRSVTAKNIQYF
TRBV7-2	-	-	TRBJ2-5	TGTGCCAGCAGCAAACGGGACTCCCCGAAAGAGACCCAGTACTTC	CASSKRDSPKETQYF
TRBV6-1	-	TRBD1	TRBJ1-1	TGTGCCAGCAAGACAGGGTCTGGCAAGAACACTGAAGCTTTCTTT	CASKTGSGKNTEAFF
TRBV20-1	few	-	TRBJ1-1	TGCAGTGCTCATTTACAGGAGAACACTGAAGCTTTCTTT	CSAHLQENTEAFF
TRBV6-2/TRBV6-3	-	-	TRBJ2-2	TGTGCCAGCAGGCCCGGGGGAGATCGGACCGGGGGGCTGTTTTTT	CASRPGGDRTGGLFF
TRBV7-3	many	-	TRBJ2-1	TGTGCCAGCAGCCCCGGGACCGGGGGATCATTCTTC	CASSPGTGGSFF
TRBV19	many	-	TRBJ1-5	TGTGCCAGTAGTATTTATGTCGGTAGCAATCAGCCCCAGCATTTT	CASSIYVGSNQPQHF
TRBV5-1	-	TRBD1	TRBJ2-1	TGCGCCAGCGCCAGAGGACAGGGGGCCTACAATGAGCAGTTCTTC	CASARGQGAYNEQFF
TRBV7-9	many	-	TRBJ1-2	TGTGCCAGCAGCCGTCTCGGGGGTGCTAACTATGGCTACACCTTC	CASSRLGGANYGYTF
TRBV29-1	many	TRBD1	TRBJ1-2	TGCAGCGTTTGGGACAGGGCTCGTACTAACTATGGCTACACCTTC	CSVWDRARTNYGYTF
TRBV2	many	-	TRBJ2-2	TGTGCCAGCAGTTTACTAGCCAACACCGGGGAGCTGTTTTTT	CASSLLANTGELFF
TRBV10-3	-	-	TRBJ2-7	TGTGCCATCAGCGTCCGGGAGAAGGACGAGCAGTACTTC	CAISVREKDEQYF
TRBV12-3/TRBV12-4	many	TRBD1	TRBJ1-2	TGTGCCAGCAGTCTCGGACAGGCATATGGCTACACCTTC	CASSLGQAYGYTF
TRBV9	many	-	TRBJ2-7	TGTGCCAGCAGCGAAAGGACGGCTTACTACGAGCAGTACTTC	CASSERTAYYEQYF
TRBV5-5	-	-	TRBJ2-3	TGTGCCAGCAGCAGTCAGGGGTCGCAGTATTTT	CASSSQGSQYF
TRBV5-1	few	-	TRBJ1-1	TGCGCCAGCAGCTTGATTATGAACACTGAAGCTTTCTTT	CASSLIMNTEAFF
TRBV5-5	many	TRBD1	TRBJ1-6	TGTGCCAGCAGCTTGGAGACAGGGGGCTATTCACCCCTCCACTTT	CASSLETGGYSPLHF
TRBV7-9	-	-	TRBJ1-1	TGTGCCTCTACCTTGGCGGGGGGGTTCACTGAAGCTTTCTTT	CASTLAGGFTEAFF
TRBV19	-	-	TRBJ2-7	TGTGCCAGTAGTCGGGTATACACCGACTACGAGCAGTACTTC	CASSRVYTDYEQYF
TRBV20-1	many	-	TRBJ1-4	TGCAGTGCCCTGCAGGGTTCCGAAAAACTGTTTTTT	CSALQGSEKLFF
TRBV7-9	once	TRBD1	TRBJ2-5	TGTGCCGGGGGGACAGGTTCATGGGAGACCCAGTACTTC	CAGGTGSWETQYF
TRBV2	many	-	TRBJ2-6	TGTGCCAGCACCGAACCCAGGGTCTCTGGGGCCAACGTCCTGACTTTC	CASTEPRVSGANVLTF
TRBV2	many	-	TRBJ1-1	TGTGCCAGCAGATATAACGGAGGGACTGAAGCTTTCTTT	CASRYNGGTEAFF
TRBV19	many	-	TRBJ2-7	TGTGCCAGTAGTATGGGGGGTAGCTCCTACGAGCAGTACTTC	CASSMGGSSYEQYF
TRBV5-1	-	-	TRBJ2-7	TGCGCCAGCAGCTTGACCGAGACCTACGAGCAGTACTTC	CASSLTETYEQYF
TRBV7-2	many	-	TRBJ1-3	TGTGCCAGCAGCCCAAACAGGGGAAACACCATATATTTT	CASSPNRGNTIYF
TRBV10-1	many	TRBD1	TRBJ1-1	TGCGCCACCAGATATCGACAGGGTAACACTGAAGCTTTCTTT	CATRYRQGNTEAFF
TRBV20-1	few	TRBD1	TRBJ1-5	TGCAGTGCCCGGGGACAGAATAATCAGCTCCAGCATTTT	CSARGQNNQLQHF
TRBV24-1	-	TRBD2	TRBJ2-1	TGTGCCACCAGTGGGGGAGCGGGATTGAACGGTGTTAAGTTCTTC	CATSGGAGLNGVKFF
TRBV18	many	TRBD1	TRBJ1-6	TGTGCCAGCTCACCAGGACAGGGAGATTCACCCCTCCACTTT	CASSPGQGDSPLHF